The T cell receptor beta chain described here comes from a study of cytomegalovirus exposure and HLA in healthy donors. This CDR3 is 13 amino acids long. Germline V gives CDR1 KGHSH, CDR2 LQKENI. Notes on this clone: At one end the junction does not follow the germline gene, possibly because of a read error.

Amplification used 60 Vbeta primers and 13 Jbeta primers. Some clones are missing from TCRdb's copy, which holds only in-frame ones; the method was immunoSEQ multiplex PCR. This sample has around 120,000 clones; approximately 85% occur once, and the top ten carry under 2%. The sequenced sample was PBMCs. The chain couples TRBV18 to TRBJ1-2; D uncertain. This TCR came from a boy between 10 and 17 years old in good health and CMV-seronegative. CDR3 DNA: TGTGCCAGCTCACCGGAGGACTACTATGGCTACCCCTTC. Protein sequence: CASSPEDYYGYPF.